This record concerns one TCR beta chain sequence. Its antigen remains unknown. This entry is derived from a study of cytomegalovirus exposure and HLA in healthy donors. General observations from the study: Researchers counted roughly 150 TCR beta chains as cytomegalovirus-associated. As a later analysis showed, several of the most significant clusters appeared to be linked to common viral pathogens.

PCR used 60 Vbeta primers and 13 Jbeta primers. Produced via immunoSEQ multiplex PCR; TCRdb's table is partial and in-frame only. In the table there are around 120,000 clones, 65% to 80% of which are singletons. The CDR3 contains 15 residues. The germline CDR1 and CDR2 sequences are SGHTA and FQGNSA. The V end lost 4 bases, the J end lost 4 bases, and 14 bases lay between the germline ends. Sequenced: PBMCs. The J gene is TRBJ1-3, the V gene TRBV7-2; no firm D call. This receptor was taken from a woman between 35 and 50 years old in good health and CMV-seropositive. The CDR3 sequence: CASSSRRARGNTIYF. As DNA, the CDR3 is TGTGCCAGCAGCTCTCGAAGAGCACGGGGAAACACCATATATTTT.